This T cell receptor (beta chain) came from a study of blood T cell repertoires in COVID-19. Assay used: immunoSEQ multiplex PCR; TCRdb lists only in-frame clones, some missing. The sample consists of about 52,000 clones, about 85% of them appearing once. Germline-derived CDR1 and CDR2 are ENHRY and SYGVKD. The CDR3 covers 20 residues. V gave up 7 bases and J gave up 4 bases, with 32 bases separating them. The sequence came from a man aged 65 to 85 with active COVID-19. The chain employs TRBV10-3 and TRBJ1-3, with a possible D match to TRBD1 (6 bases). The sample was peripheral blood. CDR3 in DNA: TGTGCCATCATCTCCACTCTCGAAGACAGGTCTCTCTTGGAAGGAAACACCATATATTTT. Its protein is CAIISTLEDRSLLEGNTIYF.